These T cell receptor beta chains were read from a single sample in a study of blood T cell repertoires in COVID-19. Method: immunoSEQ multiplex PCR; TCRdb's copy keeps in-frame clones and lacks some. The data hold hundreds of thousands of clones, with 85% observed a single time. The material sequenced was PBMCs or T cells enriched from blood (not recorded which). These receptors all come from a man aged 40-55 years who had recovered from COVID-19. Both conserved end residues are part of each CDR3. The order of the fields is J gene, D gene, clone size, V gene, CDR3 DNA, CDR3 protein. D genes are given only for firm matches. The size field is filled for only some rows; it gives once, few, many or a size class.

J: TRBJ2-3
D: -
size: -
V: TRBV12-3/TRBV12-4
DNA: TGTGCCAGCAGTTTTGAGGATACGCAGTATTTT
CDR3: CASSFEDTQYF

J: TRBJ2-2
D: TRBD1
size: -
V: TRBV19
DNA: TGTGCCAGTTGCTTAGGGGACAGGGTACCCGGGGAGCTGTTTTTT
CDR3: CASCLGDRVPGELFF

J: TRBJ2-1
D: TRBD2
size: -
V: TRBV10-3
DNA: TGTGCCATCAGTAAGACTAGCGCCCCTGCGGATGAGCAGTTCTTC
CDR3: CAISKTSAPADEQFF

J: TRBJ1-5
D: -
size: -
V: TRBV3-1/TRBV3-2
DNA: TGTGCCAGCAGCCAAGACAGAACCCCGAATCAGCCCCAGCATTTT
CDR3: CASSQDRTPNQPQHF

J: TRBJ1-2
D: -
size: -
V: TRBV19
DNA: TGTGCCAGGTTAGAAGGGGCGCGCTGCTATGGCTACACCTTC
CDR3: CARLEGARCYGYTF

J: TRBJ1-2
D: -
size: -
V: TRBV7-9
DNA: TGTGCCAGCAGCTTACAGGGTTCTTATGGCTACACCTTC
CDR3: CASSLQGSYGYTF

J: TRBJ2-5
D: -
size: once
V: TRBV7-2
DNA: TGTGCCAGCAGCTTAGTTCGGGCAGAGGAGGGCGAGACCCAGTACTTC
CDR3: CASSLVRAEEGETQYF

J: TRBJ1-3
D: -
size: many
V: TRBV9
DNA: TGTGCCAGCAGCCGCTCTGGAAACACCATATATTTT
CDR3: CASSRSGNTIYF

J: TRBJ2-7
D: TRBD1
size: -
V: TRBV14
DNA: TGTGCCAGCACCCGAGACAGGGGCGCTGTATCTGACGACGAGCAGTACTTC
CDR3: CASTRDRGAVSDDEQYF

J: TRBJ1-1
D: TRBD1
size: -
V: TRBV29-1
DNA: TGCAGCACTGGACAGGGGAACACTGAAGCTTTCTTT
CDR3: CSTGQGNTEAFF

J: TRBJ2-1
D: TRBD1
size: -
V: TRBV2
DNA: TGTGCCAGCAGCTCGACAGGGGGGTACTCCTACAATGAGCAGTTCTTC
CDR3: CASSSTGGYSYNEQFF

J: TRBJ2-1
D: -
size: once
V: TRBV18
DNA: TGTGCCAGCTCACCCGGCGGCAATGAGCAGTTCTTC
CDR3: CASSPGGNEQFF

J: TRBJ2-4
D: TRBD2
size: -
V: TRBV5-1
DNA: TGCGCCAGCAGCTTCCAAGCGGGAGCAGGGGACATTCAGTACTTC
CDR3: CASSFQAGAGDIQYF

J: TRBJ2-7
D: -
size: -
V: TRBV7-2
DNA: TGTGCCAGCAGCCTTGCACTCGTGGGCAACGAGCAGTACTTC
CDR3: CASSLALVGNEQYF

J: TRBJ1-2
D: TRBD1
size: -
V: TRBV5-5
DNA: TGTGCCAGCAGCTGGGACAGGGGCAACTATGGCTACACCTTC
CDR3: CASSWDRGNYGYTF

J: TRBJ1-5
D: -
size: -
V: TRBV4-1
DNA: TGCGCCTCGTCAGTAGCGGGAGGAAGTTTTGGCAATCAGCCCCAGCATTTT
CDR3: CASSVAGGSFGNQPQHF

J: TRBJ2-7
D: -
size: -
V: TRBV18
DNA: TGTGCCAGCTCAGTCTATAGGGAGCCCGGCTCCTACGAGCAGTACTTC
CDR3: CASSVYREPGSYEQYF

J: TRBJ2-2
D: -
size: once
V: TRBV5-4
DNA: TGTGCCAGCAGCTTGGAGGGGCCCACGAACACCGGGGAGCTGTTTTTT
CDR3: CASSLEGPTNTGELFF

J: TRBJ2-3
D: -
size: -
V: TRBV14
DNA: TGTGCCAGCAGCCAAGAAGGAGATCGGGTACCTAGCACAGATACGCAGTATTTT
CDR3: CASSQEGDRVPSTDTQYF

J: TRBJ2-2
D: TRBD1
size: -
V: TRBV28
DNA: TGTGCCACCTGGGACAGGGGGAACACCGGGGAGCTGTTTTTT
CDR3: CATWDRGNTGELFF

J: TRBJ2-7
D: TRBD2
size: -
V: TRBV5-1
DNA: TGCGCCAGCAGCAGATCCGGGACTAGCGAGTACGAGCAGTACTTC
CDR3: CASSRSGTSEYEQYF

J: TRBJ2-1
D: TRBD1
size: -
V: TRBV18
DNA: TGTGCCAGCTCACTGCAGGGGGCTAGAACCTACAATGAGCAGTTCTTC
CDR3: CASSLQGARTYNEQFF

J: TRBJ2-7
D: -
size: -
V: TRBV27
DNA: TGTGCCAGCAGCCAAACCGGGACATCTTACTACGAGCAGTACTTC
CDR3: CASSQTGTSYYEQYF

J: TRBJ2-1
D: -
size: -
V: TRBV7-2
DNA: TGTGCCAGCAGCTTAGGGCCTCGGGGAATGAATGAGCAGTTCTTC
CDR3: CASSLGPRGMNEQFF

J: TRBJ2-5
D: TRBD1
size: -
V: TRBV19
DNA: TGTGCCAGTAGTAAACGGACAGGGGGTAAGGTTGAGACCCAGTACTTC
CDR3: CASSKRTGGKVETQYF

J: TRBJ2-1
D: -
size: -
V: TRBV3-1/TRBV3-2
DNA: TGTGCCAGCAGCCAAGTTAACGGGAGATTAGGCAATGAGCAGTTCTTC
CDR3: CASSQVNGRLGNEQFF

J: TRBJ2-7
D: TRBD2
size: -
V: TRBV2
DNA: TGTGCCAGCAGTAAAACGTATGGGGCGGCTAGCGGGGGGTTCGGTGGATACGAGCAGTACTTC
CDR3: CASSKTYGAASGGFGGYEQYF

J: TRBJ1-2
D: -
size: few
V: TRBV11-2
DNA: TGTGCCAGCAGCTTCAATTCGGGTGGCTACACCTTC
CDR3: CASSFNSGGYTF

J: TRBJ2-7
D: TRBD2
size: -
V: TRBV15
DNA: TGTGCCACCAGCAGAGAAGCACTAGCGGGAGCCGGGTACGAGCAGTACTTC
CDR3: CATSREALAGAGYEQYF

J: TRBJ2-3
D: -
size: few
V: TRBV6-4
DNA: TGTGCCAGCAGTGACGGCAGGGACACAGATACGCAGTATTTT
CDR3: CASSDGRDTDTQYF

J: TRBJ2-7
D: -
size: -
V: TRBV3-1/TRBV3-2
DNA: TGTGCCAGCAGCCAAGACACCTTGGGAGCGGGCCAATCCAGAAGCTCCTACGAGCAGTACTTC
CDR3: CASSQDTLGAGQSRSSYEQYF

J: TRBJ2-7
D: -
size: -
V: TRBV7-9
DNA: TGTGCCAGCAGCTCGTACAGGGGAGGCCGGGACGAGCAGTACTTC
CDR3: CASSSYRGGRDEQYF

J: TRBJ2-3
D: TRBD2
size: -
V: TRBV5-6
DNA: TGTGCCAGCAGGCGGGGGGTCACAGATACGCAGTATTTT
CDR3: CASRRGVTDTQYF

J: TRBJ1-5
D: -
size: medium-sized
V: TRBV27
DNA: TGTGCCAGCAGGTTGGCGCTCGCGGGCAATCAGCCCCAGCATTTT
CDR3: CASRLALAGNQPQHF

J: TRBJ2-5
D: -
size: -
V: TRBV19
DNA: TGTGCCAGTAGTATAGTAGGAGACTTAGAGACCCAGTACTTC
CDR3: CASSIVGDLETQYF

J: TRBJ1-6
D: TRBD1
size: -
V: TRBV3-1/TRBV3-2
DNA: TGTGCCAGCAGCCAATACGGACAGGGGGGTAATTCACCCCTCCACTTT
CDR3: CASSQYGQGGNSPLHF